The rows below give T cell receptor beta chains drawn from one sample of a study of response to subunit inactivated influenza vaccine. TCRdb analysed the RT-PCR reads with MiXCR anew, one entry per CDR3 protein. The table has 700,000 to 900,000 distinct CDR3 sequences, about 20% seen once. Source: PBMCs from blood, taken 4 to 6 days after vaccination. The receptors stem from a man between 45 and 60 years old who received an inactivated influenza vaccine. CDR3s include the opening cysteine and the closing phenylalanine or tryptophan. The D gene is left open where the match is weak. The size field is filled for only some rows; it gives once, few, many or a size class.

>TRBD2|TRBJ2-3|TRBV28|-
TGTGCCAGCAGCTTTGAGCGGGAGAACACAGATACGCAGTATTTT
CASSFERENTDTQYF
>TRBD2|TRBJ2-2|TRBV4-2|few
TGTGCCAGCAGCCAAGGGACTAGCGGAAACTTACGCACCGGGGAGCTGTTTTTT
CASSQGTSGNLRTGELFF
>-|TRBJ1-2|TRBV10-3|-
TGTGCCATCGCGCGGGGCGACTATGGCTACACCTTC
CAIARGDYGYTF
>-|TRBJ2-1|TRBV6-5|few
TGTGCCAGCAGTTCCACTTTCTCTAGTAGTGAGCAGTTCTTC
CASSSTFSSSEQFF
>TRBD1|TRBJ2-7|TRBV7-3|few
TGTGCCAGCAGCTTAAGCGGACAGGGGACCCCAAGGCAGTACTTC
CASSLSGQGTPRQYF
>TRBD2|TRBJ2-1|TRBV24-1|few
TGTGCCACCAGTGCCGGGACTAGCTCTAATGAGCAGTTCTTC
CATSAGTSSNEQFF
>-|TRBJ2-7|TRBV11-2|-
TGTGCCAGCTGCTTATCTCAACAGGGAGGACCTAACCCGGACGAGCAGTACTTC
CASCLSQQGGPNPDEQYF
>TRBD1|TRBJ2-4|TRBV7-2|few
TGTGCCAGCAGCTTAGCGGGGACAGGGGAGTACATTCAGTACTTC
CASSLAGTGEYIQYF
>-|TRBJ2-5|TRBV3-1|-
TGTGCCAGCAGCCTCGGGACCCAAGGTACCCAGTACTTC
CASSLGTQGTQYF
>-|TRBJ2-1|TRBV5-1|few
TGCGCCAGCTATTATTCACCAGGGGGGAGATCCTACAATGAGCAGTTCTTC
CASYYSPGGRSYNEQFF
>-|TRBJ2-3|TRBV20-1|-
TGCAGTGCTAGAGATAACAGGGAGGCAGATACGCAGTATTTT
CSARDNREADTQYF
>-|TRBJ1-2|TRBV29-1|-
TGCAGCGTTGCCGGGCAGGTGAACTATGGCTACACCTTC
CSVAGQVNYGYTF
>-|TRBJ2-7|TRBV28|few
TGTGCCAGCAGTCCCGGGGTAGCGGACAGAACCTACGGTGGGCAGTACTTC
CASSPGVADRTYGGQYF
>-|TRBJ2-6|TRBV12-3/TRBV12-4|few
TGTGCCAGCAGTTTCAGCAGCTCTGGGGCCAACGTCCTGACTTTC
CASSFSSSGANVLTF
>-|TRBJ2-3|TRBV5-6|-
TGTGCCAGCACTTGGGGAGCAGATACGCAGTATTTT
CASTWGADTQYF
>-|TRBJ2-7|TRBV7-8|many
TGTGCCAGCACTGGCACCCGTTCCTACGAGCAGTACTTC
CASTGTRSYEQYF
>-|TRBJ2-3|TRBV20-1|few
TGCAGTGCCACGGGGAAGGGGCGGACCACAGATACGCAGTATTTT
CSATGKGRTTDTQYF
>-|TRBJ2-1|TRBV5-1|few
TGCGCCAGCAGCTTGGGGCAGGGAGGTATCAATGAGCAGTTCTTC
CASSLGQGGINEQFF
>-|TRBJ2-5|TRBV7-9|few
TGTGCCAGCAGCCAGGGGCAGAAGCAAGAGACCCAGTACTTC
CASSQGQKQETQYF